This T cell receptor beta chain came from a study of shared clonotypes between healthy human individuals. Germline CDR1 is PRHDT and CDR2 is FYEKMQ (reference sequence). The CDR3 is made up of 15 amino acids. Unmatched junction bases numbered 4, after V lost 4 bases and J lost 2 bases. CD45RO-negative, CCR7-selected cells formed the naive CD8 fraction, which excluded terminally differentiated effector memory CD45RA+ cells. Template for every sorted-subset replicate PCR totaled about 200 ng DNA, some 30,000 T cell genomes. Sequencing was performed with immunoSEQ multiplex PCR; in TCRdb, only in-frame clones are kept and a portion is missing. The repertoire holds more than 550,000 clones, with 92% as singletons. Overall study results and limits: Depth was large, yet rarefaction showed that sorted-subset sequencing was incomplete.

As for this clone: Its antigen remains unknown.

The sequencing sample was made of naive CD8+ T cells sorted from blood. This TCR derives from a man aged 25 to 45 in good health. The chain couples TRBV13 to TRBJ2-7; 11 bases fit TRBD1. The CDR3 loop reads CASSSTGQGAYEQYF. The CDR3 DNA reads TGTGCCAGCAGCTCTACGGGACAGGGGGCCTACGAGCAGTACTTC.